The present TCR beta chain was sequenced within a study of blood T cell repertoires in COVID-19. Study context: There were acute and convalescent COVID-19 samples, and they came from the United States, Italy and Spain.

This CDR3 has 16 residues. V lost 2 bases, J lost 6 bases, and 7 bases stayed unmatched. CDR1 and CDR2 from the germline V gene are LGHDT and YNNKEL (reference sequence). Individuals drawn from 20 to 25 US areas were roughly 18 to 89 years old. In Cohort 3, a recovered donor had either two negative PCRs, clearance, or symptom resolution. The method was immunoSEQ multiplex PCR; TCRdb's version includes in-frame clones alone and lacks a portion of them. The sample has more than 450,000 clones, about 90% seen once. This clonotype was sampled from a woman aged 18-29 years who had recovered from COVID-19. The chain carries TRBV3-1 (or the pseudogene TRBV3-2) and TRBJ2-3; 11 bases map to TRBD2. Sequencing was carried out using PBMCs or T cells enriched from blood (not recorded which). The CDR3, as DNA: TGTGCCAGCAGCCAAAGCATTAGCGGGGGGGCGGATACGCAGTATTTT. It specifies CASSQSISGGADTQYF.